A selection of T cell receptor beta chains follows, all from one sample in a study of CD8 T cells in Susac syndrome. MiXCR, applied by TCRdb to the immunoSEQ multiplex PCR reads, yields one record per CDR3 protein. Of just over 300,000 distinct CDR3 sequences detected, just over 90% appear once; the ten largest clones hold roughly 0.07%. The sample consisted of CD4+ T cells from PBMCs. The receptors shown here come from a human donor with multiple sclerosis. CDR3s include the opening cysteine and the closing phenylalanine or tryptophan. Each record gives: J gene, V gene, D gene, clone size, CDR3 DNA, CDR3 protein. A D gene is named only where the DNA matches it firmly. Clone sizes are given selectively: once, few, many, or a class where the clone is expanded.

TRBJ2-5 TRBV15 NA NA TGTGCCACCAGTACCGGACAGCCGCAAGAGACCCAGTACTTC CATSTGQPQETQYF
TRBJ2-7 TRBV4-3 NA NA TGCGCCAGCAGCCAAGAGGGGGGCCTGTGGTACGAGCAGTACTTC CASSQEGGLWYEQYF
TRBJ1-2 TRBV12-3/TRBV12-4 TRBD1 once TGTGCCAGCAGTAGTACAGGGGGCTCCCTCTATGGCTACACCTTC CASSSTGGSLYGYTF
TRBJ2-1 TRBV6-4 TRBD2 NA TGTGCCAGCAGCCCCCAGCAAGCTAGCGGTTACAATGAGCAGTTCTTC CASSPQQASGYNEQFF
TRBJ2-3 TRBV12-3/TRBV12-4 NA NA TGTGCCAGCGGGCGGAGGGTAGATACGCAGTATTTT CASGRRVDTQYF
TRBJ2-3 TRBV20-1 NA NA TGCAGTGCTCCGGAGGGTGGTACAGATACGCAGTATTTT CSAPEGGTDTQYF
TRBJ2-4 TRBV6-1 TRBD2 NA TGTGCCAGCAGTACCAGCGGGAGGGGGGCCAAAAACATTCAGTACTTC CASSTSGRGAKNIQYF
TRBJ1-1 TRBV18 NA NA TGTGCCAGCTCACCGACCTTCGGAGCTGAAGCTTTCTTT CASSPTFGAEAFF
TRBJ2-1 TRBV15 TRBD2 once TGTGCCACCAGGGCTAGCGGACCCAATGAGCAGTTCTTC CATRASGPNEQFF
TRBJ1-5 TRBV20-1 NA NA TGCAGTGCTAGAGATCCGGGGGGCAATCAGCCCCAGCATTTT CSARDPGGNQPQHF
TRBJ2-1 TRBV6-2/TRBV6-3 TRBD2 NA TGTGCCAGCAGCCCAAGGGCTAGCGGGAGGAAAAACAATGAGCAGTTCTTC CASSPRASGRKNNEQFF
TRBJ2-2 TRBV6-4 TRBD1 few TGTGCCAGCAGTGACACAGGGGACGGGGAGCTGTTTTTT CASSDTGDGELFF
TRBJ1-2 TRBV2 NA NA TGTGCCAGCAAACCCCCCTGGTCGGATGGCTACACCTTC CASKPPWSDGYTF
TRBJ1-2 TRBV30 NA NA TGTGCCTGGAGTTCATCTAACTATGGCTACACCTTC CAWSSSNYGYTF
TRBJ1-1 TRBV18 NA NA TGTGCCAGCTCACCAAAGCCCCAGAACACTGAAGCTTTCTTT CASSPKPQNTEAFF
TRBJ1-2 TRBV19 TRBD1 once TGTGCCAGTAGGGAAAGTACAGGGGCGATCCATGGCTACACCTTC CASRESTGAIHGYTF
TRBJ2-3 TRBV18 NA NA TGTGCCAGCTCCCCCAGGGGGGGAGTGACAGATACGCAGTATTTT CASSPRGGVTDTQYF
TRBJ1-5 TRBV27 TRBD1 NA TGTGCCAGCAGACAGACAGGGTTTGGGCAGCCCCAGCATTTT CASRQTGFGQPQHF
TRBJ1-4 TRBV18 NA NA TGTGCCAGCTCACTTAACCGGGACGTTGAAAAACTGTTTTTT CASSLNRDVEKLFF
TRBJ2-4 TRBV12-3/TRBV12-4 NA NA TGTGCCAGCAGTCCTTATGCAGAAAAAGGGGACATTCAGTACTTC CASSPYAEKGDIQYF
TRBJ2-7 TRBV13 NA few TGTGCCAGCAGCCTAGGACCCCCCCGTAGGGTCTACGAGCAGTACTTC CASSLGPPRRVYEQYF
TRBJ1-1 TRBV7-9 NA NA TGTGCCAGCAGCTTGGGGGGGGAAGGCATGAGAGCTTTCTTT CASSLGGEGMRAFF
TRBJ2-1 TRBV24-1 NA NA TGTGCCACCAGTGATTTAGCGGCGAGGAAACACAATGAGCAGTTCTTC CATSDLAARKHNEQFF
TRBJ1-1 TRBV6-1 TRBD1 once TGTGCCAGCAGTGACCGAACCGGGACAGGGAGCACTGAAGCTTTCTTT CASSDRTGTGSTEAFF
TRBJ2-1 TRBV29-1 NA NA TGCAGTTCCTCTGGGGCCCACAATGAGCAGTTCTTC CSSSGAHNEQFF
TRBJ2-7 TRBV5-1 TRBD2 NA TGCGCCAGCAGCGCCCCGGGAGGGACGAGCTCCTACGAGCAGTACTTC CASSAPGGTSSYEQYF
TRBJ2-4 TRBV3-1 NA NA TGTGCCAGCAGCCAAGATCAGGGCAGCTCAGCCAAAAACATTCAGTACTTC CASSQDQGSSAKNIQYF
TRBJ2-3 TRBV4-1 NA NA TGCGCCAGCAGCCTTCTGGTTGGGGCCCCCTTTCTCCGACATACGCAGTATTTT CASSLLVGAPFLRHTQYF
TRBJ2-5 TRBV5-1 NA few TGCGCCAGCAGCTTGGATGGAGAGACCCAGTACTTC CASSLDGETQYF
TRBJ2-7 TRBV25-1 NA NA TGTGCCAGCAGTAAAGGCGAGCAGTACTTC CASSKGEQYF
TRBJ2-6 TRBV10-3 NA NA TGTGCCATCAGCATGGCAGCTGGGGCCAACGTCCTGACTTTC CAISMAAGANVLTF
TRBJ1-1 TRBV7-9 TRBD1 NA TGTGCCAGCAGCCTTCGACAGGGGGTAACTGAAGCTTTCTTT CASSLRQGVTEAFF
TRBJ2-1 TRBV3-1 NA once TGTGCCAGCAGCACCTTTGACAATGAGCAGTTCTTC CASSTFDNEQFF
TRBJ2-1 TRBV20-1 NA NA TGCAGTGCCGAAACCCCGGGACTTGGATCCTACAATGAGCAGTTCTTC CSAETPGLGSYNEQFF
TRBJ2-2 TRBV7-3 TRBD2 NA TGTGCCAGCAGGCAGCTAGCGGGGACCAACACCGGGGAGCTGTTTTTT CASRQLAGTNTGELFF
TRBJ1-1 TRBV3-1 TRBD1 NA TGTGCCAGCGAAAACAGGGGAGGTGAAGCTTTCTTT CASENRGGEAFF